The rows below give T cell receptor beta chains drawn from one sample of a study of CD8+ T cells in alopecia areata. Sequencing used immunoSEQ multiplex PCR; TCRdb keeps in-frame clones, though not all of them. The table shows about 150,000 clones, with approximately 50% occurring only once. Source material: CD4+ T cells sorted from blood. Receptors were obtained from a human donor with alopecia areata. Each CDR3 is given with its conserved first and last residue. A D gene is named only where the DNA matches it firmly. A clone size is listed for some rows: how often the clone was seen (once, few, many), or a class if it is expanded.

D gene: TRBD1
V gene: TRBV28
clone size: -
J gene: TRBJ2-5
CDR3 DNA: TGTGCCAGCAGTTTCGCGTTACGGGACAGGGGATGGCAAGAGACCCAGTACTTC
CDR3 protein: CASSFALRDRGWQETQYF

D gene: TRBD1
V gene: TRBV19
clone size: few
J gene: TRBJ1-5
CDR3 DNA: TGTGCCAGTAGTACGACAGGGGGCTGGCAGCCCCAGCATTTT
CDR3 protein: CASSTTGGWQPQHF

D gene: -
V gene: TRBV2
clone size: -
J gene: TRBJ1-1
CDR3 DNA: TGTGCCAGCAGTGAGCAAGGGGCCGAAGCTTTCTTT
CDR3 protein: CASSEQGAEAFF

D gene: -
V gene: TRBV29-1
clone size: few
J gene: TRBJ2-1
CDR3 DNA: TGCAGCGTGGGAGCATATGAGCAGTTCTTC
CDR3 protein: CSVGAYEQFF

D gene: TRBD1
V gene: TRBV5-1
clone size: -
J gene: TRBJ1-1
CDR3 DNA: TGCGCCAGCAGCTTGGGGTCCGGGACAGGGACTTTCTTT
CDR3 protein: CASSLGSGTGTFF

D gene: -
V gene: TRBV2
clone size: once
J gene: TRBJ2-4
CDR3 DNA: TGTGCCAGCAGAGGCCCGTATCTTGCAGGTGCCAAAAACATTCAGTACTTC
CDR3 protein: CASRGPYLAGAKNIQYF

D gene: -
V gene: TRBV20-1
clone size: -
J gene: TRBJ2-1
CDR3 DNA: TGCAGTAGTGGGGAAGGGGGGCAGGTGTTCTTC
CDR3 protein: CSSGEGGQVFF

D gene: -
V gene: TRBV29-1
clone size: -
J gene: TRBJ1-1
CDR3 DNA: TGCAGCGTTGTAGTCGGCAGTTCCACTGAAGCTTTCTTT
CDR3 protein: CSVVVGSSTEAFF

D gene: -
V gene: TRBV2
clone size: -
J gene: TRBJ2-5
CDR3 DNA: TGTGCCAGCAGTGAAGGCAGGGGATCGCAAGAGACCCAGTACTTC
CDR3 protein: CASSEGRGSQETQYF

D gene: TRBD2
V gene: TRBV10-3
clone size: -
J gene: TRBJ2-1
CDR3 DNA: TGTGCCATCAACGGGGTAGCGGGAGTGCGGGGTGAGCAGTTCTTC
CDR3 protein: CAINGVAGVRGEQFF

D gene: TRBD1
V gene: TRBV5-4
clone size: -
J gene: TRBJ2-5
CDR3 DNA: TGTGCCAGCAGCTTAGGGAGGACAGGGAATGACCAGTACTTC
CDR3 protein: CASSLGRTGNDQYF

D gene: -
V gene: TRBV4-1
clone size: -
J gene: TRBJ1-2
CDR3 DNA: TGCGCCAGCAGCCAAGGTTGGGGCTACACCTTC
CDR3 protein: CASSQGWGYTF

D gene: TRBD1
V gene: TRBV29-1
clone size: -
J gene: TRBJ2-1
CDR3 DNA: TGCAGCGTTGTAATACAGGGGTACAATGAGCAGTTCTTC
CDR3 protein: CSVVIQGYNEQFF

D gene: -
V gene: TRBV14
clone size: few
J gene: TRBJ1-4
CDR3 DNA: TGTGCCAGCAGCTACGGACACGCAACTAATGAAAAACTGTTTTTT
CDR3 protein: CASSYGHATNEKLFF